This T cell receptor (beta chain) appears in the sequencing data of a study of blood T cell repertoires in COVID-19. Study overall: Sources were T cells, B-cell-depleted T cells, or PBMCs; the material itself was cDNA or gDNA.

This clone has only one observation. Authors' processing steps: Nucleated cell number was recorded as an estimate derived from reference gene primer amplification. Some clones are missing from TCRdb's copy, which holds only in-frame ones; the method was immunoSEQ multiplex PCR. V and J calls plus clone size are reproduced from that table; the DNA served to infer D and trimming. Of 310,000 or so clones listed, about 85% are singletons. The CDR3 is 14 amino acids. From germline, CDR1 is GTSNPN and CDR2 SVGIG (reference sequence). Trimming removed 3 bases from V and 0 bases from J, with 10 bases in between.

This rearrangement joins TRBV30 to TRBJ2-3, with D unclear. Sequenced sample: PBMCs or T cells enriched from blood (not recorded which). This TCR came from a woman aged 25 to 39 who had recovered from COVID-19. The CDR3 coding sequence is TGTGCCTGGAGACTTTGGGCTAGCACAGATACGCAGTATTTT. This encodes CAWRLWASTDTQYF.